Following are 14 T cell receptor beta chains from one sample sequenced in a study of shared clonotypes between healthy human individuals. Generated by immunoSEQ multiplex PCR, the TCRdb table keeps only in-frame clones and is missing some. The sample shows millions of clones, 85% to 95% of them seen only once. Sequences were obtained from naive CD4+ T cells sorted from blood. The subset here: CD45RA+ positively selected. The receptor source for this set is a man younger than 35 in good health.

The chain is built from TRBV7-2 and TRBJ1-1, with TRBD1 matching 8 bases. The CDR3 contains 16 residues. V was pared by 5 bases and J by 1 base, with 9 bases of the junction left unmatched. Germline V gives CDR1 SGHTA, CDR2 FQGNSA. CDR3 residues: CASSTDRALRNTEAFF. Written as DNA, the CDR3 is TGTGCCAGCAGCACGGACAGGGCACTTAGGAACACTGAAGCTTTCTTT.

This chain links TRBV18 with TRBJ1-2; TRBD1 agrees at 7 bases. Per the germline V gene, CDR1 is KGHSH and CDR2 is LQKENI. With V trimmed by 0 bases and J by 3 bases, 4 bases remained unmatched. The CDR3 sequence is 15 residues long. Here the CDR3 reads CASSPPGGFDYGYTF. The DNA of the CDR3 is TGTGCCAGCTCACCACCAGGGGGCTTCGACTATGGCTACACCTTC.

CDR3 protein: CASRAKGRVKTEAFF. CDR3 in DNA: TGTGCCAGCAGGGCCAAGGGAAGAGTCAAAACTGAAGCTTTCTTT. The V and J genes are TRBV6-1 and TRBJ1-1; D gene uncertain. The CDR3 contains 15 residues. The ends were cut back, 6 bases at V and 5 bases at J, with 19 bases in the middle. Germline CDR1 is MNHNS and CDR2 is SASEGT.

V usage is TRBV4-1 and J usage is TRBJ2-6; the match to TRBD1 covers 8 bases. This CDR3 spans 21 amino acids. V lost 1 base and J lost 3; bases outside the gene matches: 17. Looked up from germline, CDR1 is MGHRA and CDR2 is YSYEKL. CDR3 coding DNA: TGCGCCAGCAGCCAAGGGGGGCTGGGTCCCAGGGGGCAAGGTGGGGCCAACGTCCTGACTTTC. Residues: CASSQGGLGPRGQGGANVLTF.

The chain has TRBV2 and TRBJ1-5; unclear D gene. The CDR3 length is 13 residues. Germline CDR1 SNHLY, CDR2 FYNNEI. V lost 3 bases to trimming and J lost 6 bases, with 9 bases between them. CDR3 residues: CASSEREGQPQHF. The CDR3, as DNA: TGTGCCAGCAGTGAGAGGGAAGGTCAGCCCCAGCATTTT.

Notes on this clone: Within the sample, other DNA sequences also encode this same CDR3. V and J are TRBV5-8 and TRBJ1-1, with D maybe TRBD1 (5 bases). Trimming cost V 1 base and J 1 base, with 5 bases left between them. The CDR3 length is 13 residues. CDR1 is SGHTS, CDR2 YDEGEE, per germline. CDR3: CASSLQGNTEAFF. The CDR3 nucleotides are TGTGCCAGCAGCTTGCAGGGGAACACTGAAGCTTTCTTT.

The chain employs TRBV5-1 and TRBJ2-2; TRBD2 might be the D (5 bases). This CDR3 is 13 amino acids long. Between the trimmed V and J ends, which lost 0 bases and 10 bases, there was a span of 10 bases. Germline V lookup: CDR1 SGHRS, CDR2 YFSETQ. Here the CDR3 DNA reads TGCGCCAGCAGCTTGGAGGTGGGAGTGGAGCTGTTTTTT. This translates into CASSLEVGVELFF.

The chain has TRBV7-2 and TRBJ1-2, with D tentatively TRBD1 (6 bases). The CDR3 sequence is 15 residues long. Germline V gene data show CDR1 as SGHTA and CDR2 as FQGNSA. With 3 bases removed from V and 4 bases from J, the gap between germline ends came to 15 bases. The CDR3 nucleotides are TGTGCCAGCAGCTTCGGTGACAGGCCGGTCTATGGCTACACCTTC. Protein: CASSFGDRPVYGYTF.

The J gene is TRBJ1-2, the V gene TRBV5-6; a weak D match, TRBD1 (5 bases). Trimming stripped 2 bases from V and 7 bases from J, with 21 bases between. CDR1 and CDR2 from the germline V gene are SGHDT and YYEEEE. The CDR3 length is 16 residues. CDR3: CASSLEIGGGDPGYTF. The CDR3 DNA reads TGTGCCAGCAGCTTAGAAATTGGAGGCGGGGACCCTGGCTACACCTTC.

The rearrangement joins TRBV6-1 to TRBJ1-5, with 9 nucleotides matching TRBD1. Per the germline V gene, CDR1 is MNHNS and CDR2 is SASEGT. The CDR3 extends over 14 amino acids. J gave up 5 bases and V 10 bases, and 9 bases lay outside the gene matches. CDR3 sequence reads: CATNGDREDQPQHF. DNA for the CDR3: TGTGCCACCAACGGGGACAGGGAGGATCAGCCCCAGCATTTT.

The J gene is TRBJ1-5, the V gene TRBV10-2, with D possibly matching TRBD1 (5 bases). CDR3 length equals 13 residues. The V end lost 3 bases, the J end lost 3 bases, and 6 bases lay between the germline ends. Germline loops: CDR1 WSHSY, CDR2 SAAADI. As DNA, the CDR3 is TGCGCCAGCAGTGACAGGGTCAATCAGCCCCAGCATTTT. Amino acids: CASSDRVNQPQHF.

The chain employs TRBV6-5 and TRBJ2-1; TRBD2 aligns across 9 bases. J gave up 6 bases and V 5 bases, and 5 bases lay outside the gene matches. This CDR3 spans 14 amino acids. Germline CDR1 reads MNHEY; CDR2 reads SVGAGI. The CDR3 here is CASSLAGLGNEQFF. The CDR3 bases are TGTGCCAGCAGTCTAGCGGGATTGGGCAATGAGCAGTTCTTC.

V usage is TRBV4-3 and J usage is TRBJ2-2, with D perhaps matching TRBD2 (6 bases). The germline CDR1 and CDR2 sequences are LGHNA and YSLEER. The CDR3 extends over 15 amino acids. The germline V and J ends were trimmed by 0 bases and 4 bases, with 9 bases remaining between them. CDR3 nucleotide sequence: TGCGCCAGCAGCCAAGACGGACTACTCACCGGGGAGCTGTTTTTT. It translates to CASSQDGLLTGELFF.

The chain employs TRBV27 and TRBJ1-5; no definite D call. The V gene's germline CDR1 is MNHEY and CDR2 SMNVEV (reference sequence). Between the trimmed V and J ends, which lost 3 bases and 0 bases, there was a span of 9 bases. The CDR3 is made up of 15 amino acids. Here the CDR3 reads CASSFMFGSNQPQHF. CDR3 DNA: TGTGCCAGCAGTTTTATGTTCGGTAGCAATCAGCCCCAGCATTTT.